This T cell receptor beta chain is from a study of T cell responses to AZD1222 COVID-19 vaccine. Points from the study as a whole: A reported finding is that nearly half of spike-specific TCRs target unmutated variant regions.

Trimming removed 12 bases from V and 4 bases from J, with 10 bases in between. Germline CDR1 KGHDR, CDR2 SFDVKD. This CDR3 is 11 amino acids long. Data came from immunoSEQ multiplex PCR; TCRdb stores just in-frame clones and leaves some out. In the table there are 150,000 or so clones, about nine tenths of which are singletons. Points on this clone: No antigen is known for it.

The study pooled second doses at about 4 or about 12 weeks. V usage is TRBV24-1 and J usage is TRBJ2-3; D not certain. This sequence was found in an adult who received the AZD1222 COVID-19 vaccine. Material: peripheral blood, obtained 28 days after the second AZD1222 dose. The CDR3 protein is CAVTNSDTQYF. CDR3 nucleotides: TGTGCCGTAACCAATTCAGATACGCAGTATTTT.